These T cell receptor beta chains were read from a single sample in a study of blood T cell repertoires in COVID-19. Sequencing was performed with immunoSEQ multiplex PCR; in TCRdb, only in-frame clones are kept and a portion is missing. The sample records some 100,000 clones, around 80% being singletons. The sequencing input was peripheral blood. The receptors here all came from a man aged 50 to 60 with acute or convalescent COVID-19. The CDR3 runs from the conserved cysteine through the conserved F or W. The D gene is left open where the match is weak. Only part of the rows carry a size: once, few, many, or a class if the clone is expanded.

D	size	length	V	J	CDR3	DNA
-	-	12	TRBV19	TRBJ1-2	CASNGANYGYTF	TGTGCCAGTAACGGAGCTAACTATGGCTACACCTTC
TRBD1	once	12	TRBV7-2	TRBJ1-5	CASTDRAQPQHF	TGTGCCAGCACCGACAGGGCTCAGCCCCAGCATTTT
-	few	14	TRBV5-1	TRBJ1-2	CASSLNRLNYGYTF	TGCGCCAGCAGCTTGAACAGGCTTAACTATGGCTACACCTTC
TRBD2	-	18	TRBV18	TRBJ2-2	CASSPRTSGVMNTGELFF	TGTGCCAGCTCACCAAGGACTAGCGGGGTTATGAACACCGGGGAGCTGTTTTTT
TRBD2	-	17	TRBV9	TRBJ2-2	CASRPPPGGRDTGELFF	TGTGCCAGCCGCCCCCCCCCGGGGGGGCGCGACACCGGGGAGCTGTTTTTT
-	-	14	TRBV2	TRBJ2-7	CATHAYRTAYEQYF	TGTGCCACCCACGCATATCGGACAGCCTACGAGCAGTACTTC
-	-	14	TRBV6-6	TRBJ1-1	CASSFPWGGTEAFF	TGTGCCAGCAGTTTTCCGTGGGGGGGAACTGAAGCTTTCTTT
TRBD2	-	14	TRBV25-1	TRBJ2-7	CASSELSGSYEQYF	TGTGCCAGCAGTGAGCTTAGCGGGAGTTACGAGCAGTACTTC
-	once	14	TRBV27	TRBJ2-3	CASSSVDSPDTQYF	TGTGCCAGCAGTTCCGTGGACTCGCCAGATACGCAGTATTTT
-	few	17	TRBV19	TRBJ1-1	CASSIPAGVIGDTEAFF	TGTGCCAGTAGTATCCCAGCGGGAGTTATCGGGGACACTGAAGCTTTCTTT
TRBD1	-	15	TRBV7-9	TRBJ1-4	CASSLQGALNEKLFF	TGTGCCAGCAGCTTACAGGGGGCGCTTAATGAAAAACTGTTTTTT
TRBD1	-	15	TRBV19	TRBJ1-4	CASSYGQGINEKLFF	TGTGCCAGTAGCTACGGACAGGGCATCAATGAAAAACTGTTTTTT